This TCR beta chain was sequenced during a study of shared clonotypes between healthy human individuals. Overall study results and limits: A reduction in generation probabilities was seen for non-shared clonotypes relative to those shared by all four donors. Only blood was sampled; tissue repertoires likely differ.

V shed 6 bases and J shed 3 bases, with 18 bases lying between them. The germline V gene has CDR1 MNHEY and CDR2 SVGAGI. The CDR3 length is 15 residues. Every immunoSEQ plate was one replicate of a subset's evenly spread DNA. Clones were sequenced by immunoSEQ multiplex PCR, and TCRdb holds only the in-frame ones, with some missing. Of roughly 300,000 clones in the sample, roughly 91% are singletons; the top ten hold around 15%. Concerning this clone itself: The target antigen is unknown.

Sequenced: memory CD8+ T cells sorted from blood. Subset specified: CD45RO+ cells pooled with CCR7-negative TemRA cells. The clonotype comes from a man between 18 and 35 years old in good health. This chain links TRBV6-5 with TRBJ2-7; possibly TRBD2 for D (7 bases). The CDR3 nucleotides read TGTGCCAGCAGCCCTACGACGGGGGGCGGCTACGAGCAGTACTTC. Translated: CASSPTTGGGYEQYF.